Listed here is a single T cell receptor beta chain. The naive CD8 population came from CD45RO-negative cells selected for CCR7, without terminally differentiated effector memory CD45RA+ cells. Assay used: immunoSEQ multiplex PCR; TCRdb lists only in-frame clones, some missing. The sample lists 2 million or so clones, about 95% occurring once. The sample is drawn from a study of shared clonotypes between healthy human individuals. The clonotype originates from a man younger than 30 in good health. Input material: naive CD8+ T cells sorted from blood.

In nucleotides, the CDR3 is TGTGCCAGCAGCCCCCGGCACGGGGAGCTGTTTTTT. Its protein product is CASSPRHGELFF. This chain uses TRBV13 with TRBJ2-2; no definite D call. This CDR3 spans 12 amino acids. V lost 5 bases to trimming and J lost 7 bases, with 8 bases between them. CDR1 and CDR2 from the germline V gene are PRHDT and FYEKMQ (reference sequence).